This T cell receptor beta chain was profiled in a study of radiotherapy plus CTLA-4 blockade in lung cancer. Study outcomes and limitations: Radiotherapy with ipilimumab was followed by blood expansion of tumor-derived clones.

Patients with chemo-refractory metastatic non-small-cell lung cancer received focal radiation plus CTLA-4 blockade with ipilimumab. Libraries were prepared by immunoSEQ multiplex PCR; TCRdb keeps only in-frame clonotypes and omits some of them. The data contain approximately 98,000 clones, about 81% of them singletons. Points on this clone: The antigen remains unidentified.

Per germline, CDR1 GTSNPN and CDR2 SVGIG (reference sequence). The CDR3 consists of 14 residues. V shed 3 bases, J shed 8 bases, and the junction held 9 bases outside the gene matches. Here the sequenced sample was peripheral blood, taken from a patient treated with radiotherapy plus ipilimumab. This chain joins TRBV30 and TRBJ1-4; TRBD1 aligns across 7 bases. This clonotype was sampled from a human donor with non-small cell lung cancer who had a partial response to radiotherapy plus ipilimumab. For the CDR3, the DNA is TGTGCCTGGAGCTACACAGGGGAGGTCGAAAAACTGTTTTTT. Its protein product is CAWSYTGEVEKLFF.